This T cell receptor (beta chain) was captured in a study of neurological immune-mediated disorders (dated by TCRdb to the late 2010s). With regard to the full study: Peripheral blood TCR-beta repertoires from HTLV-I-associated myelopathy (HAM/TSP) patients, multiple sclerosis patients and healthy controls were compared by UMI-based sequencing. The cohort comprised roughly 69 subjects: about 15 HAM/TSP patients, roughly 34 multiple sclerosis patients and around 20 healthy controls. Longitudinal HAM/TSP and healthy donors were sampled at 3 time-points each (roughly 3-45 month intervals). Alongside PBMC samples, the set of more than 85 TCR-beta libraries contained longitudinal samples, technical triplicates, and paired CD4+ and CD8+ T-cell subsets that had been sorted. Study-wide findings and limitations: TCR clonal expansion was highest in HAM/TSP patients and lowest in MS patients, with MS patients falling below even healthy controls. Across subjects, expanded clones never shared an identical CDR3 amino acid sequence, which suggests that the TCR-beta repertoires in every group were private.

This clonotype has ten or more counts. What this receptor recognizes is not known. Base-call qualities are not available, and no considerably larger clone is one nucleotide away. cDNA synthesis used template-switch 5'RACE with a primer carrying a 10-nucleotide random unique molecular identifier tagging each TCR transcript. Each sequencing run produced over 200 million TCR-beta sequences covering 15-18 subjects. The RNeasy kit was used to extract total RNA. The KAPA Real-time Library Amplification kit was used to amplify TCR-beta VDJ regions with primers for the TCR constant region and the 5'RACE anchor. A first PCR added sample indexes and Illumina adaptors, and a second PCR then raised library yield. After Ampure bead purification, the roughly 650 bp TCR product was size-selected on a 2% E-gel SizeSelection system. Before pooling, library quality was assessed on a Bioanalyzer, concentration was determined with Qubit, and library quantification was performed with the Kapa Library Quantification kit. Libraries were sequenced paired-end 2 x 150 bp on an Illumina HiSeq 2500. To increase sequence diversity, about 25-31% phiX was spiked into each library pool. Under the source paper's analysis protocol: The UMI-based MiGEC pipeline processed quality-filtered reads and removed over 75% of raw TCR sequences during error correction. IMGT germline references were used for alignment of VDJ genes, and clonotypes were defined by a unique CDR3 amino acid sequence together with V-J genes. Clonal expansion, Shannon diversity, and CDR3 relatedness (CalcPairwiseDistances, ClusterSamples) were evaluated with VDJtools, and phylogenetic trees were built with CLCbio workbench. Using coefficient-of-variation modelling across technical triplicates, the study counted a clone as expanded if it had at least 8 unique UMIs. In-frame beta chains were kept once TCRdb had trimmed the public reads at Q25 with fastp and called clones with MiXCR. Rows are unified per CDR3 protein, each entry keeping the most common DNA and genes. The V and J calls come from TCRdb's annotation, not from the publication. The sample contains tens of thousands of distinct CDR3 sequences, roughly an eighth of them found a single time. The ten biggest clones cover around 4.3% of the sample.

Sample time point, as interpreted from the label and publication: longitudinal time-point 1 (baseline). Unsorted PBMC libraries were generated from 2 million PBMCs stored in RNAlater at -80 °C until RNA extraction. Peripheral blood underwent Ficoll-Hypaque density gradient centrifugation to isolate PBMCs, which were then cryopreserved in liquid nitrogen. The source material was PBMCs. This clonotype originated in a female donor with HTLV-1-associated myelopathy (HAM/TSP).

The CDR3 region: CASSAHRPTDTQYF. The nucleotide sequence reads TGTGCCAGCAGTGCCCACAGACCCACAGATACGCAGTATTTT. The rearranged chain carries TRBV6-1 and TRBJ2-3; the D gene is unclear. The CDR3, from cysteine to phenylalanine, totals 14 residues. Here the CDR3 DNA is all that survives: 42 bases in frame from base 1. V is reduced by 4 bases and J by 2 bases, leaving a spacing of 10 bases between them. As encoded in the germline V gene, CDR1 is MNHNS while CDR2 is SASEGT.